This T cell receptor beta chain was captured in a study of blood T cell repertoires in COVID-19. Study information: Researchers got acute and convalescent COVID-19 samples from the United States, Italy and Spain. The analysed material was cDNA or gDNA that came from T cells, B-cell-depleted T cells, or PBMCs.

A Seattle source enrolled patients during active infection and followed them longitudinally. Data came from immunoSEQ multiplex PCR; TCRdb stores just in-frame clones and leaves some out. The sample yields a few hundred thousand clones, 87% seen once. The TCR originated in a young woman with COVID-19, enrolled during active disease. The sequenced material came from peripheral blood.

The CDR3 is CASSDKGVTGELFF. The CDR3 DNA follows: TGTGCCAGCAGCGATAAAGGGGTCACCGGGGAGCTGTTTTTT. The chain couples TRBV7-9 to TRBJ2-2; maybe TRBD1 (5 bases). Trimming removed 5 bases at V and 4 bases at J, with 11 bases between. CDR3 length equals 14 residues. Germline V gene data show CDR1 as SEHNR and CDR2 as FQNEAQ (reference sequence). Using reference TRBV7-9 and TRBJ2-2 for the parts outside the CDR3, the full variable domain is DTGVSQNPRHKITKRGQNVTFRCDPISEHNRLYWYRQTLGQGPEFLTYFQNEAQLEKSRLLSDRFSAERPKGSFSTLEIQRTEQGDSAMYLCASSDKGVTGELFFGEGSRLTVL.